The entry below describes one TCR beta chain. Its antigen is currently unknown. CDR3 length: 16 residues. Germline-derived CDR1 and CDR2 are SGHNT and YENEEA. The J segment lost 4 bases and the V segment lost 5 bases, leaving 11 bases of the junction unmatched. The data are from a study of cytomegalovirus exposure and HLA in healthy donors. The study's findings and limits: Later, an analysis found that common viral pathogens appeared to be linked with several of the most significant clusters. Among immune exposure information, only CMV serostatus was available. In the analysis, some V segments, TRBV6-2 and TRBV6-3 included, were excluded as indistinguishable. The HLA-A and HLA-B alleles of most subjects were reportedly predicted accurately from TCR beta sequences.

Primers included in the PCR were 60 Vbeta and 13 Jbeta primers. Repertoires were generated with immunoSEQ multiplex PCR, while TCRdb's copy carries only in-frame clones and drops some. The sample contains about 180,000 clones, around 82% of which appear only once. The origin of this receptor is a woman aged 25 to 39 in good health and CMV-seropositive. V usage is TRBV11-3 and J usage is TRBJ2-3, with TRBD2 matching 8 bases. The sequencing input was PBMCs. CDR3 region: CASSPGGRFDADTQYF. As DNA, the CDR3 is TGTGCCAGCAGCCCGGGGGGGCGGTTTGATGCAGATACGCAGTATTTT.